A single sample is the source of the 6 T cell receptor beta chains below, sequenced in a study of response to subunit inactivated influenza vaccine. TCRdb reprocessed the RT-PCR reads with MiXCR, giving one entry per CDR3 protein. The sample has about 540,000 distinct CDR3 sequences, under 30% seen once. These same data were also listed under a study on T cells expressing NK-cell markers. That paper notes: 5'RACE template switching built TCR beta cDNA with unique molecular identifiers.

Sequencing was performed on CD4+ T cells sorted from PBMCs, taken 11 to 12 days after vaccination. The receptors were sampled from a man between 45 and 60 years old who received an inactivated influenza vaccine.

The sample holds many counts of this clonotype. The CDR3 nucleotides are TGTGCCAGCAGTCCTGTCCACCTCGGACAGGGGAACGATGGCTACACCTTC. It specifies CASSPVHLGQGNDGYTF. The chain joins TRBV6-1 to TRBJ1-2; 9 bases match TRBD1. Germline CDR1 MNHNS, CDR2 SASEGT. The CDR3 loop spans 17 amino acids. V shed 5 bases, J shed 6 bases, and the junction held 16 bases outside the gene matches.

The chain links TRBV7-9 to TRBJ1-1; D is unresolved. Trimming shortened V by 7 bases and J by 3 bases, and 6 bases separated the two germline ends. The CDR3 covers 11 residues. Looked up from germline, CDR1 is SEHNR and CDR2 is FQNEAQ (reference sequence). The CDR3 coding sequence is TGTGCCAGCACCCGGTACACTGAAGCTTTCTTT. Its translation: CASTRYTEAFF.

The genes are TRBV2 and TRBJ2-3; 8 nucleotides align to TRBD1. This CDR3 has 14 amino acids. Germline CDR1 is SNHLY and CDR2 is FYNNEI. Trimming at V came to 7 bases and at J to 5 bases, leaving 8 bases not matched to a gene. For the CDR3, the DNA is TGTGCCAGCATTGCGGACAGGGTAGTAGATACGCAGTATTTT. As protein: CASIADRVVDTQYF.

This clonotype occurred a few times. The V gene is TRBV7-2, the J gene TRBJ2-1, with a weak D call TRBD1 (5 bases). Germline CDR1 is SGHTA and CDR2 is FQGNSA. V was cut by 5 bases and J by 7 bases, with 15 bases left in between. This CDR3 is built from 14 residues. The CDR3 sequence: CASSRTSDENEQFF. Here the CDR3 DNA reads TGTGCCAGCAGCCGGACATCAGATGAAAATGAGCAGTTCTTC.

This clonotype showed up many times. The V gene is TRBV5-1, the J gene TRBJ2-3; 7 nucleotides line up with TRBD1. In germline, CDR1 is SGHRS, CDR2 YFSETQ. V was clipped by 4 bases and J by 2 bases; unmatched bases: 4. The CDR3 is 14 residues long. The CDR3 region has the DNA TGCGCCAGCAGCACGGGACAGCCCACAGATACGCAGTATTTT. This encodes CASSTGQPTDTQYF. The entire variable domain, with the rest obtained from reference TRBV5-1 and TRBJ2-3, is as follows: KAGVTQTPRYLIKTRGQQVTLSCSPISGHRSVSWYQQTPGQGLQFLFEYFSETQRNKGNFPGRFSGRQFSNSRSEMNVSTLELGDSALYLCASSTGQPTDTQYFGPGTRLTVL.

The V gene is TRBV10-1, the J gene TRBJ2-5; TRBD2 matches 11 bases. The CDR3 runs to 18 residues. The V gene end was trimmed by 3 bases and the J gene end by 0 bases; junction bases not matched to a gene: 9. Germline CDR1 is WNHNN and CDR2 is SYGVQD (reference sequence). As DNA, the CDR3 is TGCGCCAGCAGTGAAGCTGTTTCTAGCGGGGGGTACCAAGAGACCCAGTACTTC. This gives the protein CASSEAVSSGGYQETQYF.